The clone carrying this T cell receptor beta chain was detected a few times. The data derive from a study of preoperative IRX-2 immunotherapy in early breast cancer. From germline, CDR1 is MNHEY and CDR2 SVGAGI. CDR3 length equals 10 residues. The V end lost 7 bases, the J end lost 9 bases, and 9 bases lay between the germline ends. Libraries were prepared by immunoSEQ multiplex PCR; TCRdb keeps only in-frame clonotypes and omits some of them. The sample holds 43,000 or so clones; about 95% are singletons and the top ten take around 1.6%. The treatment here: preoperative locoregional IRX-2 cytokine immunotherapy. This phase Ib study tested locoregional IRX-2 cytokine immunotherapy given before surgery.

Sequenced here: tumor tissue, sampled after IRX-2 immunotherapy. The V call is TRBV6-5, the J call TRBJ1-1; D gene unclear. This clonotype originated in a human donor with breast cancer. CDR3 sequence: CASMGLKAFF. The CDR3 nucleotides read TGTGCCAGCATGGGGTTGAAAGCTTTCTTT.